The 6 T cell receptor beta chains presented below share a single source sample, sequenced in a study of cytomegalovirus exposure and HLA in healthy donors. With 60 Vbeta and 13 Jbeta primers, the PCR was carried out. Clones were sequenced by immunoSEQ multiplex PCR, and TCRdb holds only the in-frame ones, with some missing. The table includes over 150,000 clones, roughly four fifths detected once. Input material: PBMCs. The source is a man aged 60-69 years in good health and CMV-seronegative.

The chain links TRBV5-4 to TRBJ2-5; 10 bases match TRBD1. Per the germline V gene, CDR1 is SGHNT and CDR2 is YYREEE (reference sequence). The CDR3 extends over 15 amino acids. After removal of 3 bases from V and 5 bases from J, the junction contained 7 bases not matched to a gene. CDR3 region: CASSWDRGTGETQYF. CDR3 DNA sequence: TGTGCCAGCAGCTGGGACAGGGGTACCGGGGAGACCCAGTACTTC.

The chain couples TRBV27 to TRBJ2-2, with D maybe TRBD2 (6 bases). The length of the CDR3 is 15 residues. Looked up from germline, CDR1 is MNHEY and CDR2 is SMNVEV (reference sequence). Trimming stripped 7 bases from V and 4 bases from J, with 16 bases between. In DNA, the CDR3 is TGTGCCAGCATCGTCTCCTGGGGGGTCACCGGGGAGCTGTTTTTT. It codes for CASIVSWGVTGELFF.

The rearrangement links TRBV18 to TRBJ2-2, with TRBD2 matching over 7 bases. Germline CDR1 and CDR2: KGHSH and LQKENI. V trimming: 2 bases; J trimming: 1 base; junction bases outside the gene matches: 4. The CDR3 spans 16 residues. DNA for the CDR3: TGTGCCAGCTCACCATTCCAGCGGGGGAACACCGGGGAGCTGTTTTTT. As protein: CASSPFQRGNTGELFF.

The chain's CDR3 is CASTRLTDTQYF. Here the CDR3 DNA reads TGTGCCAGCACCAGGCTGACAGATACGCAGTATTTT. The V and J genes are TRBV9 and TRBJ2-3; D is unresolved. Trimming cost V 6 bases and J 3 bases, with 8 bases left between them. The CDR3 runs 12 residues. Germline CDR1 reads SGDLS; CDR2 reads YYNGEE.

J is TRBJ2-7 and V is TRBV29-1; 8 bases fit TRBD2. This CDR3 is built from 15 residues. J lost 4 bases, V lost 4 bases, and 12 bases had no gene match. Per the germline V gene, CDR1 is SQVTM and CDR2 is ANQGSEA. The CDR3 region is CSVASGGTFDYEQYF. The DNA of the CDR3 is TGCAGCGTTGCAAGCGGGGGCACCTTCGATTACGAGCAGTACTTC.

This clone was detected a few times. This chain joins TRBV27 and TRBJ2-3, with TRBD2 identical over 10 bases. The germline gives CDR1 MNHEY, CDR2 SMNVEV (reference sequence). This CDR3 contains 15 residues. The V gene end was trimmed by 0 bases and the J gene end by 6 bases; junction bases not matched to a gene: 3. The CDR3, as DNA: TGTGCCAGCAGTTTATCGTTACTAGCGGGGGATACGCAGTATTTT. Amino acids: CASSLSLLAGDTQYF.